One T cell receptor (beta chain) is described in this entry. The assay was immunoSEQ multiplex PCR, and TCRdb's table has in-frame clones only and misses some. The table includes 200,000 to 250,000 clones, 86% detected once. This entry comes from a study of blood T cell repertoires in COVID-19. As for the study in general: All recovered Cohort 3 donors got two negative PCRs, got clearance, or saw symptom resolution. Nucleic acid was either cDNA or gDNA, and it came from T cells, B-cell-depleted T cells, or PBMCs.

Germline V CDR1 and CDR2: SGHRS, YFSETQ. The CDR3 covers 16 residues. The ends lost 4 bases at V and 0 bases at J; junction bases unmatched: 9. The cohort comprised adults aged roughly 18 to 100 years residing in 20 to 30 US areas. Grouping used clinical history reported by participants in a survey and questionnaire. This sequence joins TRBV5-1 and TRBJ1-1, with TRBD1 matching over 7 bases. This TCR was sampled from a woman in her fifties or sixties in a cohort exposed to, infected with or recovered from COVID-19 (not recorded which). Sequencing was done on a sample of PBMCs or T cells enriched from blood (not recorded which). The CDR3 sequence is CASSLGQTSMNTEAFF. The CDR3 DNA reads as TGCGCCAGCAGCCTGGGACAGACCTCCATGAACACTGAAGCTTTCTTT.